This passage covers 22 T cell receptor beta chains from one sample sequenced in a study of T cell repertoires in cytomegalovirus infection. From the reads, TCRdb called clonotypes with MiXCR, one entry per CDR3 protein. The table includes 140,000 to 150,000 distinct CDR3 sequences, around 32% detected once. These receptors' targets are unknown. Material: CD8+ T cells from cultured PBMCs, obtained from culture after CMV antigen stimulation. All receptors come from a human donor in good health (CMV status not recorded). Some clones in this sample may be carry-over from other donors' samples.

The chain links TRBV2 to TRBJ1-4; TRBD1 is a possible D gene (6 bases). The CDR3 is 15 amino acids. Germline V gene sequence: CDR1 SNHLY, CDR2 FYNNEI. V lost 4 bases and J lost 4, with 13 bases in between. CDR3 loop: CASSATGLVNEKLFF. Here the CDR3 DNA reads TGTGCCAGCAGTGCGACAGGACTAGTTAATGAAAAACTGTTTTTT.

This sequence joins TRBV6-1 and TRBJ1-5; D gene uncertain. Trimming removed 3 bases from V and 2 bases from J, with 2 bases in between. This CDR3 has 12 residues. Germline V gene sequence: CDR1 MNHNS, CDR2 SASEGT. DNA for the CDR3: TGTGCCAGCAGTGAGGGCAATCAGCCCCAGCATTTT. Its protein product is CASSEGNQPQHF.

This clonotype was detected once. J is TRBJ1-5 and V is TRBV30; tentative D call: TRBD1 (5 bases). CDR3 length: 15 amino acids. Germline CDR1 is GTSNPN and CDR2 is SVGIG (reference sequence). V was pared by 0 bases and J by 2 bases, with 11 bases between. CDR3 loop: CAWSVGGTGNQPQHF. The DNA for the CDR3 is TGTGCCTGGAGTGTAGGAGGGACTGGCAATCAGCCCCAGCATTTT.

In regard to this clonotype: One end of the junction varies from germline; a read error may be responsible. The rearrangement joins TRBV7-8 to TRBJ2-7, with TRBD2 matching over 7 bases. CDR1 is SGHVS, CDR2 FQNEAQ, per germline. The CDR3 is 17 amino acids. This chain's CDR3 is CTSRQLGRWGGPYEQYF. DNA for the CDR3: TGTACCAGCAGACAACTGGGGCGGTGGGGGGGACCCTACGAGCAGTACTTC.

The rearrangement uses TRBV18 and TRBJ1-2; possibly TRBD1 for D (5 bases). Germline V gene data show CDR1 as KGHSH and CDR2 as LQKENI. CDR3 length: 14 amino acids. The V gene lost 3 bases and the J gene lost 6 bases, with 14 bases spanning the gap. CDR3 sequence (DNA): TGTGCCAGCTCACCCACGGGGCCGCGGGATGGCTACACCTTC. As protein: CASSPTGPRDGYTF.

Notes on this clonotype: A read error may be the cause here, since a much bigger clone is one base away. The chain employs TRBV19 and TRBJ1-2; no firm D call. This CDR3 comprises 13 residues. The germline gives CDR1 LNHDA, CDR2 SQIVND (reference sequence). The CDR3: CASLGPTNYSYTF. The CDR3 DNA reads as TGTGCCTCCCTCGGGCCCACTAACTATAGCTACACCTTC.

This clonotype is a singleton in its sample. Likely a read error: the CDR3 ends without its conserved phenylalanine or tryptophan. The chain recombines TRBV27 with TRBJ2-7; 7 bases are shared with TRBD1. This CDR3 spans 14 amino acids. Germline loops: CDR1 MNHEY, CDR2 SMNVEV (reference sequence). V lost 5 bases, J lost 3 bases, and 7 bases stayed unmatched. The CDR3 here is CASSIRQGYYEQYY. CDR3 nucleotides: TGTGCCAGCAGTATACGACAGGGCTACTACGAGCAGTACTAC.

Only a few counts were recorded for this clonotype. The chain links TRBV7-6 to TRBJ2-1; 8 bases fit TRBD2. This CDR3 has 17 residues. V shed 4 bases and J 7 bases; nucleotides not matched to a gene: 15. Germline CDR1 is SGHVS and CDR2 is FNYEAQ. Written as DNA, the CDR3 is TGTGCCAGCAGCTCTTCCGGGACCGGGGGGGCGAAGAATGAGCAGTTCTTC. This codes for CASSSSGTGGAKNEQFF.

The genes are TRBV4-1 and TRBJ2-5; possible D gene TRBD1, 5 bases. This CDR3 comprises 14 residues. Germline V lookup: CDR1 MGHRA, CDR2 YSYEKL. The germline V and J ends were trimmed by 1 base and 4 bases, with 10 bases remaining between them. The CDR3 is CASSQVPGIETQYF. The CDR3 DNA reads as TGCGCCAGCAGCCAAGTCCCAGGGATAGAGACCCAGTACTTC.

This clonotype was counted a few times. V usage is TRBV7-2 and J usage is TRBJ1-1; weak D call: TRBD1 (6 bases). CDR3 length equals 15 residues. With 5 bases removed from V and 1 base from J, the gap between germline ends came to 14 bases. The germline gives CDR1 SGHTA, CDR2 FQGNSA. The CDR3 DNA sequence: TGTGCCAGCAGCGAACCCGGACAGTGGAACACTGAAGCTTTCTTT. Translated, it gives CASSEPGQWNTEAFF.

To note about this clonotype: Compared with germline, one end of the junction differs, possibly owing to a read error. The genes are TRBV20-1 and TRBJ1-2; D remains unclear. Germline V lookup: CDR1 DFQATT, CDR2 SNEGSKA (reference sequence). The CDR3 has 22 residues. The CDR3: CSARGLLSLKAWSSVAVGGYTF. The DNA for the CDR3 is TGTAGTGCTAGAGGGTTGTTGTCGCTGAAGGCCTGGAGTTCCGTTGCCGTGGGTGGCTACACCTTC.

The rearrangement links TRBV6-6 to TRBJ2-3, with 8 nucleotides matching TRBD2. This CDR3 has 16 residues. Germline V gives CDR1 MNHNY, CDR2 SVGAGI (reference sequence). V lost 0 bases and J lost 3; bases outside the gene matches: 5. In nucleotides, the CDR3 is TGTGCCAGCAGTTACTCGAAACTAGCGGTGACAGATACGCAGTATTTT. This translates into CASSYSKLAVTDTQYF.

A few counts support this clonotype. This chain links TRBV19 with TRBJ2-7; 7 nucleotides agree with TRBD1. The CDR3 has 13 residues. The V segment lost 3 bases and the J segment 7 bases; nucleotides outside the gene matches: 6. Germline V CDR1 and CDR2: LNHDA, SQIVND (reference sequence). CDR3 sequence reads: CASSMDRSLEQYF. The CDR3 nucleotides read TGTGCCAGTAGTATGGACAGGAGTTTGGAGCAGTACTTC.

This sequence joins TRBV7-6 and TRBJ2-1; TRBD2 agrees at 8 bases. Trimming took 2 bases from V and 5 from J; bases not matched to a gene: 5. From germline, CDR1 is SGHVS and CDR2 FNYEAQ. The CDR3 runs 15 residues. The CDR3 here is CASSLLAGLNNEQFF. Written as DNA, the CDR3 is TGTGCCAGCAGCTTATTAGCGGGGTTAAACAATGAGCAGTTCTTC.

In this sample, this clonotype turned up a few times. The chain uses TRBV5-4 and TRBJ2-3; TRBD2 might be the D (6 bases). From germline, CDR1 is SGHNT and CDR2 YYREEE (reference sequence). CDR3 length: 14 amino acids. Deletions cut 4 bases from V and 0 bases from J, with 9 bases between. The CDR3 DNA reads TGTGCCAGCAGCATCGGGACTAGCACAGATACGCAGTATTTT. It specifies CASSIGTSTDTQYF.

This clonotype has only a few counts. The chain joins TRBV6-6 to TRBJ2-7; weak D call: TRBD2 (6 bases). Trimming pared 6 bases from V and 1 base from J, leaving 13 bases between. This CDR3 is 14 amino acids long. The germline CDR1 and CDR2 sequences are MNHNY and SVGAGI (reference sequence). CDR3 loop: CASRRSRESYEQYF. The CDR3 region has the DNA TGTGCCAGCAGAAGGAGTCGGGAGTCCTACGAGCAGTACTTC.

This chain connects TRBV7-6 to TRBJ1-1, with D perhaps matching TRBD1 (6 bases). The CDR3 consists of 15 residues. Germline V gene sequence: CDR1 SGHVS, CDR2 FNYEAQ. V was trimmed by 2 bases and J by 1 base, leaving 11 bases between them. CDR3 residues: CASSLITGRNTEAFF. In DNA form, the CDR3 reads TGTGCCAGCAGCTTAATCACAGGGAGGAACACTGAAGCTTTCTTT.

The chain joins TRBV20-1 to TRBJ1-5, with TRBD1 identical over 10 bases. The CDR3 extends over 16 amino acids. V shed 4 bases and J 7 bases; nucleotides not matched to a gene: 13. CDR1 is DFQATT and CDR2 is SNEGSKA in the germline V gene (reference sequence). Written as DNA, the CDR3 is TGCAGTGCTACCATGCTAACCGGGACAGGGGAACAGCCCCAGCATTTT. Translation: CSATMLTGTGEQPQHF.

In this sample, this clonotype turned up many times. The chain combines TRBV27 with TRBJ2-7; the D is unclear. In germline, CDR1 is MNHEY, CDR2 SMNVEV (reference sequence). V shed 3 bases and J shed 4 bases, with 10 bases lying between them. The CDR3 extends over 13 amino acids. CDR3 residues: CASSFRYGYEQYF. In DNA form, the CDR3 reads TGTGCCAGCAGTTTCCGGTACGGTTACGAGCAGTACTTC.

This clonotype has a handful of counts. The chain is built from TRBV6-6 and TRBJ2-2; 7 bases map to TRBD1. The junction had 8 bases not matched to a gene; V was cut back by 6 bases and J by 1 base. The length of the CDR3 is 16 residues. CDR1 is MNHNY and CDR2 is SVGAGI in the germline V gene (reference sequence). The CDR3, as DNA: TGTGCCAGCAGCCCAGCCCGGACAGGGAACACCGGGGAGCTGTTTTTT. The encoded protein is CASSPARTGNTGELFF.

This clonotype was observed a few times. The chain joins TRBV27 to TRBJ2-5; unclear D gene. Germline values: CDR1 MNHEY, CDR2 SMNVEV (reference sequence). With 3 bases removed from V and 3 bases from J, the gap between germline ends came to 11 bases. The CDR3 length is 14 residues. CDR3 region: CASSLNHAKETQYF. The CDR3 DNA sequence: TGTGCCAGCAGTTTGAACCACGCTAAAGAGACCCAGTACTTC.

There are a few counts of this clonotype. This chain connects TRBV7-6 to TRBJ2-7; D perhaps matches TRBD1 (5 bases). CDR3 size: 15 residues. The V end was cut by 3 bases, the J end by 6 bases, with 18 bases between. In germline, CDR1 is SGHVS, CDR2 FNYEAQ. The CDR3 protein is CASSLEPSGASEQYF. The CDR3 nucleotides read TGTGCCAGCAGCTTGGAGCCGAGTGGGGCGAGCGAGCAGTACTTC.